The 6 T cell receptor beta chains in this list originate from one sample, sequenced in a study of molecular identifiers for immune sequencing clone quantification. Using its own MiXCR run on the PCR reads, TCRdb lists one record per CDR3 protein. This sample yields approximately 500,000 distinct CDR3 sequences, of which about a fifth are seen a single time; 0.65% to 0.95% belongs to the top ten. The sequencing sample was made of naive CD8+ T cells from blood, with Jurkat cell RNA spiked in. The subset is: FACS-sorted CD8+CD4-CCR7+CD45RA+ naive T cells. These receptors all come from a human donor in good health. Some libraries in this study had Jurkat cell RNA spiked in.

In regard to this clonotype: This clone may be a read error of a much larger clone one base away. The V gene is TRBV9, the J gene TRBJ2-7; 8 bases agree with TRBD2. CDR1 and CDR2 (germline): SGDLS, YYNGEE. This CDR3 region has 15 residues. Here the CDR3 reads CVSSVGGGKSYEQYF. CDR3 DNA sequence: TGTGTCAGCAGCGTAGGCGGGGGGAAGTCCTACGAGCAGTACTTC. The whole variable domain, filled in from reference TRBV9 and TRBJ2-7, reads DSGVTQTPKHLITATGQRVTLRCSPRSGDLSVYWYQQSLDQGLQFLIQYYNGEERAKGNILERFSAQQFPDLHSELNLSSLELGDSALYFCVSSVGGGKSYEQYFGPGTRLTVT.

The chain joins TRBV6-2 or TRBV6-3 to TRBJ1-1; D is unresolved. This CDR3 has 12 amino acids. V was trimmed by 5 bases and J by 6 bases, leaving 10 bases between them. Germline values: CDR1 MNHEY, CDR2 SVGEGT. Here the CDR3 DNA reads TGTGCCAGCAGTCCACGGCATTCTGAAGCTTTCTTT. Amino acids: CASSPRHSEAFF.

This clonotype was counted only a few times. This chain's CDR3 is CASSVKGLAGVGTGELFF. The CDR3 bases are TGTGCCAGCAGCGTAAAGGGACTAGCGGGAGTAGGTACCGGGGAGCTGTTTTTT. The chain recombines TRBV6-1 with TRBJ2-2, with 14 bases matching TRBD2. Germline CDR1 is MNHNS and CDR2 is SASEGT. J gave up 5 bases and V 6 bases, and 11 bases lay outside the gene matches. There are 18 residues in the CDR3.

The rearrangement joins TRBV27 to TRBJ2-5; perhaps TRBD2 as D (6 bases). This CDR3 is 17 amino acids long. The germline gives CDR1 MNHEY, CDR2 SMNVEV (reference sequence). V was shortened by 5 bases and J by 5 bases, with 24 bases between the two germline ends. The CDR3 DNA reads as TGTGCCAGCAGTCCCAACCACGTGGGGGGAGCCCATGAGACCCAGTACTTC. It codes for CASSPNHVGGAHETQYF.

A remark on this clonotype: A much larger clone lies a single base off, so this may be a read error. The DNA for the CDR3 is TGTGCCAGCAGCTTGGGGCGTAGTACATCAGATACGCAGTGTTTT. Amino acids: CASSLGRSTSDTQCF. The chain uses TRBV5-6 and TRBJ2-3, with D uncertain. The length of the CDR3 is 15 residues. The germline CDR1 and CDR2 sequences are SGHDT and YYEEEE.

In this sample, this clonotype turned up a few times. The rearrangement uses TRBV4-1 and TRBJ1-1; tentatively, D is TRBD1 (5 bases). Looked up from germline, CDR1 is MGHRA and CDR2 is YSYEKL. The CDR3 covers 17 residues. V was clipped by 0 bases and J by 0 bases, with 14 bases between them. The CDR3 DNA is TGCGCCAGCAGCCAAGAAGAGGGCCGGGGCCTGAACACTGAAGCTTTCTTT. Its protein is CASSQEEGRGLNTEAFF.